Presented here are 7 T cell receptor beta chains from one specimen sequenced in a study of blood T cell repertoires in COVID-19. Sequencing used immunoSEQ multiplex PCR; TCRdb keeps in-frame clones, though not all of them. The profile shows under 40,000 clones, 85% of them singletons. Specimen: peripheral blood. These TCRs come from a human donor with acute or convalescent COVID-19. The donor label of this sample is uncertain.

This chain connects TRBV7-2 to TRBJ2-2; TRBD2 matches 8 bases. This CDR3 region has 16 residues. V shed 2 bases and J 5 bases; nucleotides not matched to a gene: 7. Germline-derived CDR1 and CDR2 are SGHTA and FQGNSA. CDR3 sequence reads: CASSLRSGSATGELFF. CDR3 in DNA: TGTGCCAGCAGCTTAAGGAGCGGGAGTGCAACCGGGGAGCTGTTTTTT.

This rearrangement joins TRBV9 to TRBJ1-1; 8 bases are shared with TRBD1. The CDR3 spans 17 residues. The junction had 10 bases not matched to a gene; V was cut back by 3 bases and J by 0 bases. Germline lookup yields CDR1 SGDLS and CDR2 YYNGEE. The CDR3 coding sequence is TGTGCCAGCAGCGGACTCCAGGGGGCCCCCGTGAACACTGAAGCTTTCTTT. It encodes CASSGLQGAPVNTEAFF.

This chain uses TRBV7-9 with TRBJ1-6; tentatively, D is TRBD1 (5 bases). Germline V gene sequence: CDR1 SEHNR, CDR2 FQNEAQ (reference sequence). The CDR3 consists of 15 residues. The V end lost 3 bases, the J end lost 5 bases, and 11 bases lay between the germline ends. The CDR3 bases are TGTGCCAGCAGCTTGGGGACGGGGGATAATTCACCCCTCCACTTT. Translating it yields CASSLGTGDNSPLHF. The whole variable domain, remainder taken from reference TRBV7-9 and TRBJ1-6, is DTGVSQNPRHKITKRGQNVTFRCDPISEHNRLYWYRQTLGQGPEFLTYFQNEAQLEKSRLLSDRFSAERPKGSFSTLEIQRTEQGDSAMYLCASSLGTGDNSPLHFGNGTRLTVT.

The rearrangement uses TRBV6-5 and TRBJ2-3; 8 positions agree with TRBD2. The CDR3 has 15 amino acids. With V trimmed by 4 bases and J by 4 bases, 7 bases remained unmatched. CDR1 MNHEY and CDR2 SVGAGI come from the germline V gene. The CDR3 reads CASSWGARGADTQYF. The CDR3, as DNA: TGTGCCAGCAGTTGGGGGGCGCGGGGGGCAGATACGCAGTATTTT.

The chain carries TRBV7-7 and TRBJ2-5; TRBD2 agrees at 15 bases. This CDR3 is 14 amino acids long. Germline V gene sequence: CDR1 SSHAT, CDR2 FNYEAQ (reference sequence). V trimming: 4 bases; J trimming: 9 bases; junction bases outside the gene matches: 3. CDR3 nucleotides: TGTGCCAGCAGCTCGGGACTAGCGGGGGGTTCCCAGTACTTC. Encoded protein: CASSSGLAGGSQYF.

This chain uses TRBV6-5 with TRBJ2-2, with 8 nucleotides matching TRBD1. Germline values: CDR1 MNHEY, CDR2 SVGAGI. V lost 6 bases, J lost 3 bases, and 6 bases stayed unmatched. CDR3 length equals 15 residues. Here the CDR3 DNA reads TGTGCCAGCAGCACCGGGACAGGAGACACCGGGGAGCTGTTTTTT. Protein: CASSTGTGDTGELFF.

This clone is categorized as medium-sized. The rearrangement uses TRBV6-5 and TRBJ1-2, with 9 bases that match TRBD1. Trimming at V came to 5 bases and at J to 4 bases, leaving 5 bases not matched to a gene. This CDR3 has 14 residues. Germline assignment: CDR1 MNHEY and CDR2 SVGAGI. CDR3 sequence: CASSIRQGVYGYTF. CDR3 nucleotides: TGTGCCAGCAGTATCCGACAGGGGGTCTATGGCTACACCTTC.